This T cell receptor (beta chain) was obtained from a study of cytomegalovirus exposure and HLA in healthy donors. A multiplex PCR was run with 60 Vbeta primers and 13 Jbeta primers. Method: immunoSEQ multiplex PCR; TCRdb's copy keeps in-frame clones and lacks some. The table for this sample gives roughly 140,000 clones. The V end was cut by 4 bases, the J end by 0 bases, with 12 bases between. The germline V gene encodes CDR1 SGHAT and CDR2 FQNNGV. CDR3 length: 15 residues. The sample comprised PBMCs. This chain joins TRBV11-2 and TRBJ1-1; D possibly corresponds to TRBD1 (6 bases). This sequence originates from a male donor in good health and CMV-seronegative. CDR3 loop: CASSSRQAVNTEAFF. CDR3 sequence (DNA): TGTGCCAGCAGCTCCAGACAGGCGGTGAACACTGAAGCTTTCTTT.